These 26 T cell receptor beta chains were all obtained from the same sample, sequenced in a study of T-cell memory formation after mild COVID-19 (dated by TCRdb to about 2021). Receptors were amplified or captured by 5' RACE. Sequencing was carried out with an Illumina NovaSeq 6000. The public reads were reprocessed in TCRdb via fastp at Q25 and MiXCR, keeping in-frame beta chains. Rows are combined by CDR3 protein, so each entry shows the most common genes and DNA. This sample lists a few hundred thousand distinct CDR3 sequences; approximately 21% were detected once. The ten top clones hold 9.5% to 15% of the sample. Sequencing was done on a sample of PBMCs or a T cell subset sorted from them (not recorded which). The receptors were sampled from an adult woman who had mild COVID-19 (a few samples of this study predate the infection). The sample titles of this study are shuffled in the database, so cell type and time point are left out; the donor was told from shared clones.

This clonotype was seen a few times. The chain carries TRBV14 and TRBJ2-1; the match to TRBD2 covers 7 bases. CDR3 length: 15 amino acids. V lost 1 base, J lost 8 bases, and 8 bases stayed unmatched. Germline loops: CDR1 SGHDN, CDR2 FVKESK. For the CDR3, the DNA is TGTGCCAGCAGCCAAGGATTCACTAGCGCTCATGAGCAGTTCTTC. It yields the protein CASSQGFTSAHEQFF.

The CDR3 nucleotides read TGTGCCAGCAGTTCGGTAGCGGGACCACAAGAGACCCAGTACTTC. It yields the protein CASSSVAGPQETQYF. This sequence joins TRBV12-3 or TRBV12-4 and TRBJ2-5, with 8 bases matching TRBD2. The CDR3 has 15 amino acids. The junction had 6 bases not matched to a gene; V was cut back by 4 bases and J by 2 bases.

Comments on this clonotype: A junction end diverges from the germline sequence, so it may reflect a read error. V usage is TRBV6-6 and J usage is TRBJ2-7; the match to TRBD2 covers 14 bases. This CDR3 spans 13 amino acids. Per the germline V gene, CDR1 is MNHNY and CDR2 is SVGAGI (reference sequence). This CDR3 is CASRTSGRAEGDF. For the CDR3, the DNA is TGTGCCAGCAGGACTAGCGGGAGGGCCGAGGGGGACTTC.

This chain joins TRBV5-1 and TRBJ2-1, with D unclear. Trimming stripped 3 bases from V and 0 bases from J, with 16 bases between. The V gene's germline CDR1 is SGHRS and CDR2 YFSETQ. The CDR3 consists of 17 residues. CDR3 amino acids: CASSYRLSPYSYNEQFF. As DNA, the CDR3 is TGCGCCAGCAGCTACCGTTTGAGTCCCTACTCCTACAATGAGCAGTTCTTC.

The genes are TRBV5-1 and TRBJ2-7; 16 positions match TRBD2. The length of the CDR3 is 18 residues. V shed 4 bases and J 1 base; nucleotides not matched to a gene: 8. Germline CDR1 and CDR2: SGHRS and YFSETQ. Here the CDR3 DNA reads TGCGCCAGCAGCCCGGGACTAGCGGGGGGGCCGGTATCCTACGAGCAGTACTTC. Translated, it gives CASSPGLAGGPVSYEQYF.

This clonotype was counted only a few times. The J gene is TRBJ1-3, the V gene TRBV4-2; the match to TRBD1 covers 8 bases. Germline V gene data show CDR1 as LGHNA and CDR2 as YNFKEQ. Unmatched junction bases numbered 8, after V lost 0 bases and J lost 4 bases. The CDR3 is 17 amino acids. This CDR3 reads CASSQDHGGTGGNTIYF. The CDR3 DNA reads TGTGCCAGCAGCCAAGATCACGGGGGGACAGGCGGAAACACCATATATTTT.

J is TRBJ1-1 and V is TRBV6-2 or TRBV6-3; the D is unclear. Looked up from germline, CDR1 is MNHEY and CDR2 is SVGEGT. This CDR3 region has 14 residues. The ends were cut back, 7 bases at V and 5 bases at J, with 17 bases in the middle. Written as DNA, the CDR3 is TGTGCCAGCACCCAAGGACTGGCGGGGACTGAAGCTTTCTTT. As protein: CASTQGLAGTEAFF.

There are many counts of this clonotype. The genes are TRBV12-3 or TRBV12-4 and TRBJ2-5, with D perhaps TRBD2 (7 bases). Trimming took 3 bases from V and 4 from J, leaving 12 bases between them. The CDR3 spans 14 residues. CDR3 coding DNA: TGTGCCAGCAGTTTTGGGGGGGCCACAGAGACCCAGTACTTC. Translated: CASSFGGATETQYF.

J is TRBJ2-7 and V is TRBV13; D uncertain. CDR1 and CDR2 (germline): PRHDT, FYEKMQ (reference sequence). The ends were cut back, 4 bases at V and 5 bases at J, with 9 bases in the middle. The CDR3 covers 12 residues. The CDR3 sequence is CASSYPGHEQYF. Here the CDR3 DNA reads TGTGCCAGCAGCTACCCTGGGCACGAGCAGTACTTC.

This clonotype appeared a single time. The chain recombines TRBV12-3 or TRBV12-4 with TRBJ1-5; no clear D gene. CDR3 length: 17 residues. V lost 3 bases and J 0 bases, leaving 15 bases between the germline ends. The CDR3 DNA follows: TGTGCCAGCAGTTTCTCGACCGATCTGTATAGCAATCAGCCCCAGCATTTT. Translated: CASSFSTDLYSNQPQHF.

With respect to this clonotype: One end of the junction does not line up with germline, which may come from a read error. The gene calls are TRBV12-3 or TRBV12-4 and TRBJ2-7; either TRBD1 or TRBD2 may fit D (5 bases each). This CDR3 has 15 residues. This chain's CDR3 is CANSPTGDPSYEQYF. The CDR3 DNA sequence: TGTGCCAACAGTCCGACCGGGGACCCCTCCTACGAGCAGTACTTC.

V is TRBV7-3 and J is TRBJ2-2; D gene uncertain. CDR1 and CDR2 (germline): SGHTA, FQGTGA. V was clipped by 1 base and J by 6 bases, with 6 bases between them. CDR3 length: 13 residues. The CDR3: CASSLIASGELFF. The CDR3 DNA reads as TGTGCCAGCAGCTTAATAGCCTCCGGGGAGCTGTTTTTT.

This chain connects TRBV5-1 to TRBJ1-1; 7 positions match TRBD1. The CDR3 contains 16 residues. CDR1 SGHRS and CDR2 YFSETQ come from the germline V gene. V gave up 4 bases and J gave up 11 bases; unmatched junction bases: 20. CDR3 sequence: CASSQGTVEGNREAFF. CDR3 nucleotides: TGCGCCAGCAGCCAGGGGACAGTGGAAGGTAATCGTGAGGCTTTCTTT.

CDR3: CASSRSGQDRGYTF. DNA for the CDR3: TGTGCCAGCAGCCGCTCCGGACAGGACCGTGGCTACACCTTC. The chain joins TRBV5-6 to TRBJ1-2; 7 positions match TRBD1. This CDR3 region has 14 residues. Trimming cost V 4 bases and J 7 bases; bases outside gene matches: 10. CDR1 is SGHDT, CDR2 YYEEEE, per germline.

The chain recombines TRBV9 with TRBJ2-5; 7 bases fit TRBD1. The germline V gene encodes CDR1 SGDLS and CDR2 YYNGEE. Unmatched junction bases numbered 4, after V lost 3 bases and J lost 2 bases. The CDR3 consists of 14 residues. CDR3 DNA: TGTGCCAGCAGCGCAGGGGGTGAGCAAGAGACCCAGTACTTC. Protein sequence: CASSAGGEQETQYF. Drawing the rest from reference TRBV9 and TRBJ2-5, the complete variable domain is DSGVTQTPKHLITATGQRVTLRCSPRSGDLSVYWYQQSLDQGLQFLIQYYNGEERAKGNILERFSAQQFPDLHSELNLSSLELGDSALYFCASSAGGEQETQYFGPGTRLLVL.

The chain recombines TRBV4-2 with TRBJ2-5; 10 bases are a match to TRBD2. The CDR3 has 15 residues. Losses at the gene ends were 4 bases for V and 4 bases for J; bases not matched to a gene: 6. Per germline, CDR1 LGHNA and CDR2 YNFKEQ. CDR3 nucleotides: TGTGCCAGCAGCCCCAGCGGGGGGGCCTCAGAGACCCAGTACTTC. The encoded protein is CASSPSGGASETQYF.

This clonotype was seen only a few times. J is TRBJ2-6 and V is TRBV4-1; D ambiguous. Between the trimmed V and J ends, which lost 1 base and 0 bases, there was a span of 10 bases. The germline CDR1 and CDR2 sequences are MGHRA and YSYEKL. The CDR3 consists of 17 residues. The CDR3 DNA sequence: TGCGCCAGCAGCCAAGCCGTGGCTAGCTCTGGGGCCAACGTCCTGACTTTC. Amino acid sequence: CASSQAVASSGANVLTF.

V usage is TRBV6-5 and J usage is TRBJ1-3; 8 bases align to TRBD1. CDR1 and CDR2 (germline): MNHEY, SVGAGI. V gave up 10 bases and J gave up 4 bases; unmatched junction bases: 12. The CDR3 totals 15 residues. The DNA for the CDR3 is TGTGCCACCTCATGGCAGGGGGCTGGCGGAAACACCATATATTTT. This translates into CATSWQGAGGNTIYF.

The V gene is TRBV7-9, the J gene TRBJ2-5, with TRBD2 identical over 11 bases. Germline V gene data show CDR1 as SEHNR and CDR2 as FQNEAQ (reference sequence). The CDR3 loop spans 19 amino acids. Trimming removed 5 bases from V and 5 bases from J; junction bases left unmatched: 19. The CDR3 sequence: CASSRILASGRPRMETQYF. CDR3 nucleotide sequence: TGTGCCAGCAGCCGAATCCTGGCTAGCGGGAGGCCGAGGATGGAGACCCAGTACTTC.

In this sample, this clonotype turned up many times. CDR3 DNA: TGTGCCAGCAGCCAGTCCCCCGGCAGCACAGATACGCAGTATTTT. Amino acid sequence: CASSQSPGSTDTQYF. J is TRBJ2-3 and V is TRBV9; D is uncertain. The CDR3 spans 15 residues. In germline, CDR1 is SGDLS, CDR2 YYNGEE. V lost 4 bases, J lost 0 bases, and 12 bases lay in between.

The chain uses TRBV29-1 and TRBJ2-7; D remains ambiguous. CDR1 and CDR2 (germline): SQVTM, ANQGSEA. There are 10 residues in the CDR3. Trimming pared 5 bases from V and 2 bases from J, leaving 4 bases between. The CDR3 nucleotides read TGCAGCGTTATCGCCTACGAGCAGTACTTC. Translated, it gives CSVIAYEQYF.

This clonotype was recorded a few times. J is TRBJ2-7 and V is TRBV6-5; weak D call: TRBD2 (6 bases). The CDR3 is made up of 15 amino acids. V shed 0 bases and J shed 3 bases, with 12 bases lying between them. The germline V gene has CDR1 MNHEY and CDR2 SVGAGI. Written as DNA, the CDR3 is TGTGCCAGCAGTTACTCGAGGCGGGGAGGCTACGAGCAGTACTTC. Encoded protein: CASSYSRRGGYEQYF.

V is TRBV5-5 and J is TRBJ2-3, with D tentatively TRBD1 (6 bases). There are 15 residues in the CDR3. CDR1 and CDR2 from the germline V gene are SGHKS and YYEKEE (reference sequence). Trimming took off 3 bases at V and 2 bases at J, with 13 bases between the two ends. CDR3 region: CASSSGHDYTDTQYF. The CDR3 DNA follows: TGTGCCAGCAGCTCGGGACACGACTACACAGATACGCAGTATTTT.

The chain carries TRBV14 and TRBJ2-7, with 9 nucleotides matching TRBD1. CDR3 length: 14 residues. CDR1 SGHDN and CDR2 FVKESK come from the germline V gene. The J segment lost 3 bases and the V segment lost 4 bases, leaving 4 bases of the junction unmatched. CDR3 sequence: CASSRQTGGYEQYF. In DNA form, the CDR3 reads TGTGCCAGCAGCCGACAGACAGGGGGCTACGAGCAGTACTTC.

The chain joins TRBV7-6 to TRBJ2-3, with 8 bases matching TRBD1. This CDR3 is 16 amino acids long. The germline V gene encodes CDR1 SGHVS and CDR2 FNYEAQ. After removal of 4 bases from V and 0 bases from J, the junction contained 6 bases not matched to a gene. CDR3 amino acids: CASSSYRGASTDTQYF. CDR3 DNA sequence: TGTGCCAGCAGCTCCTACAGGGGGGCCAGCACAGATACGCAGTATTTT.

The chain links TRBV7-2 to TRBJ2-5; D could derive from TRBD1 or TRBD2 (6 bases each). Trimming took 2 bases from V and 0 from J, leaving 7 bases between them. This CDR3 has 14 amino acids. Germline CDR1 and CDR2: SGHTA and FQGNSA. CDR3: CASSLRGHQETQYF. CDR3 in DNA: TGTGCCAGCAGCTTACGGGGGCACCAAGAGACCCAGTACTTC.